These 9 T cell receptor beta chains came from one sample sequenced in a study of T-cell reconstitution after alpha-beta-depleted transplantation in children. Molecular barcoding with unique molecular identifiers was used for the TCRbeta library. MiXCR was run by TCRdb on the PCR reads, yielding one entry per CDR3 protein. The sample yields about 300,000 distinct CDR3 sequences, about 9.5% seen once. The material sequenced was PBMCs, taken before TCRalphabeta/CD19-depleted stem cell transplant. Receptor source: a boy younger than two with acute myeloid leukemia, due to receive a stem cell transplant.

This clonotype was seen ten or more times. The J gene is TRBJ2-3, the V gene TRBV11-2; 13 nucleotides match TRBD2. CDR1 and CDR2 (germline): SGHAT, FQNNGV. The V and J ends lost 0 bases and 4 bases, in that order; junction bases with no gene match: 7. This CDR3 is 18 amino acids long. The CDR3 DNA is TGTGCCAGCAGCTTAGAACTAGCGGGAGGGCCGTGGGCAGATACGCAGTATTTT. Translating it yields CASSLELAGGPWADTQYF.

V is TRBV19 and J is TRBJ1-2; a weak D match, TRBD1 (5 bases). This CDR3 has 16 residues. V lost 0 bases, J lost 4 bases, and 15 bases lay in between. The V gene's germline CDR1 is LNHDA and CDR2 SQIVND (reference sequence). This CDR3 reads CASSIDRGDGPYGYTF. CDR3 DNA: TGTGCCAGTAGTATAGATCGGGGGGACGGACCCTATGGCTACACCTTC.

This clonotype showed up many times. The CDR3 reads CASSSASYEQYF. The CDR3 nucleotides read TGTGCCAGCAGCTCCGCCTCCTACGAGCAGTACTTC. The chain combines TRBV7-9 with TRBJ2-7, with D uncertain. V lost 4 bases and J 0 bases, leaving 4 bases between the germline ends. Germline assignment: CDR1 SEHNR and CDR2 FQNEAQ (reference sequence). The CDR3 is 12 residues long.

Ten or more counts support this clonotype. The chain is built from TRBV7-8 and TRBJ2-5; 8 bases line up with TRBD1. With V trimmed by 0 bases and J by 5 bases, 14 bases remained unmatched. The germline CDR1 and CDR2 sequences are SGHVS and FQNEAQ. The CDR3 runs to 18 residues. In DNA form, the CDR3 reads TGTGCCAGCAGCTTAGCGCCGCAGGGGGCGGATCTACGTGAGACCCAGTACTTC. Protein product: CASSLAPQGADLRETQYF. The variable domain in full, completed from reference TRBV7-8 and TRBJ2-5, reads GAGVSQSPRYKVAKRGQDVALRCDPISGHVSLFWYQQALGQGPEFLTYFQNEAQLDKSGLPSDRFFAERPEGSVSTLKIQRTQQEDSAVYLCASSLAPQGADLRETQYFGPGTRLLVL.

This clonotype was seen repeatedly, ten times or more. The V gene is TRBV28, the J gene TRBJ1-6; TRBD1 is a possible D gene (5 bases). Germline loops: CDR1 MDHEN, CDR2 SYDVKM. The CDR3 spans 15 residues. Trimming shortened V by 3 bases and J by 8 bases, and 14 bases separated the two germline ends. The chain's CDR3 is CASSFARQGYSPLHF. DNA of the CDR3: TGTGCCAGCAGTTTCGCCCGGCAGGGCTATTCACCCCTCCACTTT.

For this clonotype: A much larger clonotype is one base distant, so this may be a read error. The V call is TRBV7-9, the J call TRBJ1-2; 9 positions match TRBD1. J lost 5 bases, V lost 1 base, and 8 bases had no gene match. Germline assignment: CDR1 SEHNR and CDR2 FQNEAQ (reference sequence). The CDR3 sequence is 16 residues long. The CDR3 sequence is CASSLGGTGRLYGYTF. For the CDR3, the DNA is TGTGCCAGCAGCTTAGGTGGGACAGGGAGATTATATGGCTACACCTTC.

This clonotype has at least ten counts. The V call is TRBV5-5, the J call TRBJ2-3; no definite D call. V lost 0 bases and J 6 bases, leaving 11 bases between the germline ends. CDR3 length equals 14 residues. Per the germline V gene, CDR1 is SGHKS and CDR2 is YYEKEE (reference sequence). The CDR3 coding sequence is TGTGCCAGCAGCTTGGGACCCGTTTGGGATACGCAGTATTTT. Encoded protein: CASSLGPVWDTQYF.

This clonotype was observed at least ten times. The rearrangement links TRBV10-3 to TRBJ2-2; 9 bases are a match to TRBD1. The length of the CDR3 is 15 residues. V shed 4 bases and J 5 bases; nucleotides not matched to a gene: 5. Germline V CDR1 and CDR2: ENHRY, SYGVKD. The chain's CDR3 is CAISGTGAMTGELFF. As DNA, the CDR3 is TGTGCCATCAGTGGGACAGGGGCAATGACCGGGGAGCTGTTTTTT.

This clonotype was observed a single time. The chain joins TRBV27 to TRBJ2-3; 7 nucleotides line up with TRBD2. CDR1 and CDR2 (germline): MNHEY, SMNVEV (reference sequence). CDR3 size: 13 residues. After removal of 3 bases from V and 5 bases from J, the junction contained 2 bases not matched to a gene. This CDR3 is CASSLGGEDTQYF. As DNA, the CDR3 is TGTGCCAGCAGTTTGGGGGGGGAAGATACGCAGTATTTT.